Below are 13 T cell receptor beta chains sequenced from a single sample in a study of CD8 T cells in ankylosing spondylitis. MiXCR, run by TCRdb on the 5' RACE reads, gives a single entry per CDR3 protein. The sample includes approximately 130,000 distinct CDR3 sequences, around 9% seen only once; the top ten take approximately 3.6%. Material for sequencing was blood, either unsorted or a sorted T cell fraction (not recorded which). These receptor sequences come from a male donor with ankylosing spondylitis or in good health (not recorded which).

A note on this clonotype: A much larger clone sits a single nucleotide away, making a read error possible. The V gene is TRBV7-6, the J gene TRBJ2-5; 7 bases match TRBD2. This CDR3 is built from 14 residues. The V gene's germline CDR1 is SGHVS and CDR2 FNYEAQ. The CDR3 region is CVTSASDIQETQYF. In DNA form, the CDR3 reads TGTGTTACTAGCGCATCTGATATCCAAGAGACCCAGTACTTC. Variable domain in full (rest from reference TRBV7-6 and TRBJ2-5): GAGVSQSPRYKVTKRGQDVALRCDPISGHVSLYWYRQALGQGPEFLTYFNYEAQQDKSGLPNDRFSAERPEGSISTLTIQRTEQRDSAMYRCVTSASDIQETQYFGPGTRLLVL.

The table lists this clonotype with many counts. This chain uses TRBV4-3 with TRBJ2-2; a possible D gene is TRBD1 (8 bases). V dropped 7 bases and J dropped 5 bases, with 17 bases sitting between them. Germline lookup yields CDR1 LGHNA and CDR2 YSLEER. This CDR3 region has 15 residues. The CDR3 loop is CASTSDRGGTGELFF. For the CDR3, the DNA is TGCGCCAGCACCTCCGACAGGGGAGGGACCGGGGAGCTGTTTTTT.

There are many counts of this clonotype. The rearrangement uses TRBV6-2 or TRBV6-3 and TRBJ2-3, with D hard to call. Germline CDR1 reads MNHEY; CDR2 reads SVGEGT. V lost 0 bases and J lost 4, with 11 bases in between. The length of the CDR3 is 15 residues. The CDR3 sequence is CASSYSDGSADTQYF. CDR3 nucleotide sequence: TGTGCCAGCAGTTACTCGGACGGGTCGGCAGATACGCAGTATTTT.

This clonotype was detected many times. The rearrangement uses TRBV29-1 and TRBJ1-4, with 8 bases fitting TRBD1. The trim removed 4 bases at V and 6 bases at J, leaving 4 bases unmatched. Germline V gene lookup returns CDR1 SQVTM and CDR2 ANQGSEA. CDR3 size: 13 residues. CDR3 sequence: CSVAGTGDEKLFF. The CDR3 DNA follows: TGCAGCGTTGCAGGGACAGGTGATGAAAAACTGTTTTTT.

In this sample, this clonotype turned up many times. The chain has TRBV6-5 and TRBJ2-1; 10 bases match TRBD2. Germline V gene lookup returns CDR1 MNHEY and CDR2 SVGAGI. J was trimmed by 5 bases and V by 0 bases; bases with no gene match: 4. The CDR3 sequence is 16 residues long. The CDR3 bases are TGTGCCAGCAGTTACTCCTCGGGACTAGCGAACAATGAGCAGTTCTTC. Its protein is CASSYSSGLANNEQFF.

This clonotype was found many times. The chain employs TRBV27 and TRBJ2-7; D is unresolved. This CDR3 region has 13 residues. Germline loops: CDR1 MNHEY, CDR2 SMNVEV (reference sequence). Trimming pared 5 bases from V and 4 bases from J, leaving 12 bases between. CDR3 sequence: CASSPEDGYEQYF. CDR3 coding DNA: TGTGCCAGCAGTCCCGAGGACGGTTACGAGCAGTACTTC.

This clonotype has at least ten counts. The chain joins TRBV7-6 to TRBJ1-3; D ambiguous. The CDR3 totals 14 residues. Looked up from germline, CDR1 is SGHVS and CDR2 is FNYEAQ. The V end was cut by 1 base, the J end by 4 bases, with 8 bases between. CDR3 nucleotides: TGTGCCAGCAGCTTAGAGACACAAGGAAACACCATATATTTT. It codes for CASSLETQGNTIYF.

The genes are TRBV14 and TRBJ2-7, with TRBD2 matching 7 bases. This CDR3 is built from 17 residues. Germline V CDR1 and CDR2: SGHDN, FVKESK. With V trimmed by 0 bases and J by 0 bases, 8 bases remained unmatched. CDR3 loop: CASSQDGGTTVSYEQYF. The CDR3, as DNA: TGTGCCAGCAGCCAAGATGGGGGGACTACGGTCTCCTACGAGCAGTACTTC.

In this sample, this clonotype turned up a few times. DNA for the CDR3: TGCGCCAGCAGAAAAGCAGATCTTCAAGAGACCCAGTACTTC. Translated, it gives CASRKADLQETQYF. The genes are TRBV5-1 and TRBJ2-5; D remains unclear. Between the trimmed V and J ends, which lost 5 bases and 2 bases, there was a span of 13 bases. CDR3 length: 14 amino acids. Germline V gives CDR1 SGHRS, CDR2 YFSETQ.

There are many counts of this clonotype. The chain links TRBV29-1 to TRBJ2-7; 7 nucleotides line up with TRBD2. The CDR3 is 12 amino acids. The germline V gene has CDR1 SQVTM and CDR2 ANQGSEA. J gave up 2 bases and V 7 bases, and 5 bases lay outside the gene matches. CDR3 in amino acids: CSAGGRTYEQYF. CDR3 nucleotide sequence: TGCAGCGCCGGGGGGAGGACCTACGAGCAGTACTTC.

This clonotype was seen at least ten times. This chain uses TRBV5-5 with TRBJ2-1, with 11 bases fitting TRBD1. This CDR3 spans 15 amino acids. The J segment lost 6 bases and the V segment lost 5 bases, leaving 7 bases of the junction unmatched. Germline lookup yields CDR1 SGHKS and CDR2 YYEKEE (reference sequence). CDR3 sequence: CASSSGTGGSNEQFF. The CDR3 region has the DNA TGTGCCAGCAGTTCCGGGACAGGGGGTTCCAATGAGCAGTTCTTC.

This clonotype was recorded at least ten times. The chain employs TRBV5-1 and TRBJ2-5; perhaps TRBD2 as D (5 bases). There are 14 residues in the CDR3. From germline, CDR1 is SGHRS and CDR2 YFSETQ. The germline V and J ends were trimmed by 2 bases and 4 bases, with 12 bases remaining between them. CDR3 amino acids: CASSFASIRETQYF. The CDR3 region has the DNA TGCGCCAGCAGCTTCGCTAGCATTCGAGAGACCCAGTACTTC.

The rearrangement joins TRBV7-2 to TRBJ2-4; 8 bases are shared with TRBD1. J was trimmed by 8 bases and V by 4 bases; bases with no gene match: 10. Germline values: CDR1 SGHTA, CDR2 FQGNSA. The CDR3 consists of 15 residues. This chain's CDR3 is CASSSTRDRGDIQYF. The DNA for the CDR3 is TGTGCCAGCAGCTCTACCCGCGACAGGGGTGACATTCAGTACTTC.